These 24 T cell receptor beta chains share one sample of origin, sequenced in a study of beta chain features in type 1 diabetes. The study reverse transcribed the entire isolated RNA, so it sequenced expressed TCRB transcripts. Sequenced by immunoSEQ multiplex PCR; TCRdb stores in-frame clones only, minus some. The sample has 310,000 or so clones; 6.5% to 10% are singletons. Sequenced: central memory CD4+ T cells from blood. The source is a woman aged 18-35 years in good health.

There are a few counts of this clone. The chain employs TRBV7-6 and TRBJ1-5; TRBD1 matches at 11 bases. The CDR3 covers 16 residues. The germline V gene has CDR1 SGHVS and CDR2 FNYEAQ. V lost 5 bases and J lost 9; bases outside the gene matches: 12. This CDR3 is CASSPGQGASGLPQHF. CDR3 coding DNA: TGTGCCAGCAGCCCTGGACAGGGGGCCTCTGGGCTGCCCCAGCATTTT.

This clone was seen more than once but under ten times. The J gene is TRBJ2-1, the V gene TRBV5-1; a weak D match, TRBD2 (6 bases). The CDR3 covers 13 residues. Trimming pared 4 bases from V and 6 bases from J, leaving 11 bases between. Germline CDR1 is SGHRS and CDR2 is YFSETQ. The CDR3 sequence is CASSIGTVNEQFF. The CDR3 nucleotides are TGCGCCAGCAGCATCGGGACTGTCAATGAGCAGTTCTTC.

CDR3 residues: CASSLRQNYEQYF. CDR3 nucleotide sequence: TGTGCCAGCAGCTTAAGGCAGAACTACGAGCAGTACTTC. The rearrangement links TRBV7-2 to TRBJ2-7; D is unresolved. Germline loops: CDR1 SGHTA, CDR2 FQGNSA. Trimming removed 2 bases at V and 3 bases at J, with 8 bases between. The CDR3 sequence is 13 residues long.

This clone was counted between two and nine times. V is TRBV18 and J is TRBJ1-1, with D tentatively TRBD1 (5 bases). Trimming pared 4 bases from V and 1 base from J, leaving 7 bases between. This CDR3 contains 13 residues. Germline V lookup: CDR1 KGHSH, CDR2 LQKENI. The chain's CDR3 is CASSQGQNTEAFF. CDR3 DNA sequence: TGTGCCAGCTCACAAGGACAGAACACTGAAGCTTTCTTT.

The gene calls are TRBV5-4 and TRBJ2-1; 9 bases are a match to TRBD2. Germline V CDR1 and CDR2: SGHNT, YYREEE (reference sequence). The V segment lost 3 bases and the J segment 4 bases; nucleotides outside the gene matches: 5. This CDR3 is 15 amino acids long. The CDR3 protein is CASSSGLAFYNEQFF. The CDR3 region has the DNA TGTGCCAGCAGCTCGGGACTAGCTTTTTACAATGAGCAGTTCTTC.

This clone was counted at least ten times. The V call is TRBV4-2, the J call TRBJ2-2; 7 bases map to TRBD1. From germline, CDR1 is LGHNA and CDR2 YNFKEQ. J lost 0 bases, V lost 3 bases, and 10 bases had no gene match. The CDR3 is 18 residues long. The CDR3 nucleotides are TGTGCCAGCAGCCAGGATCGAGTAGGGGGCCCGAACACCGGGGAGCTGTTTTTT. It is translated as CASSQDRVGGPNTGELFF.

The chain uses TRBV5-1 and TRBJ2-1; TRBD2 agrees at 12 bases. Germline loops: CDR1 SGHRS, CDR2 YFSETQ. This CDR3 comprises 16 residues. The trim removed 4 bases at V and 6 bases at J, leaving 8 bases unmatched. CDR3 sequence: CASSPFGLAGLNEQFF. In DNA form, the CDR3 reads TGCGCCAGCAGCCCGTTCGGACTAGCGGGACTCAATGAGCAGTTCTTC. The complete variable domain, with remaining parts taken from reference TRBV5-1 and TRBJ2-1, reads KAGVTQTPRYLIKTRGQQVTLSCSPISGHRSVSWYQQTPGQGLQFLFEYFSETQRNKGNFPGRFSGRQFSNSRSEMNVSTLELGDSALYLCASSPFGLAGLNEQFFGPGTRLTVL.

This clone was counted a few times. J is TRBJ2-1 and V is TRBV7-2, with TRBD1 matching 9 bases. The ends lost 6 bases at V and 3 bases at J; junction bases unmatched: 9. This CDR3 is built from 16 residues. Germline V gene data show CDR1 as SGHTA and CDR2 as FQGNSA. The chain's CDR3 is CASRPAPGQGYNEQFF. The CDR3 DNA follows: TGTGCCAGCAGGCCGGCCCCGGGACAGGGCTACAATGAGCAGTTCTTC.

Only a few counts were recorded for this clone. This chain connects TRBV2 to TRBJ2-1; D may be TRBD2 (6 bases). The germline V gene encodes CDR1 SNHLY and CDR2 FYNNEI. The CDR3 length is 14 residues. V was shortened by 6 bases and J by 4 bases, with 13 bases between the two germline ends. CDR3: CASSGGMAYNEQFF. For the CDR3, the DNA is TGTGCCAGCAGCGGCGGGATGGCTTACAATGAGCAGTTCTTC.

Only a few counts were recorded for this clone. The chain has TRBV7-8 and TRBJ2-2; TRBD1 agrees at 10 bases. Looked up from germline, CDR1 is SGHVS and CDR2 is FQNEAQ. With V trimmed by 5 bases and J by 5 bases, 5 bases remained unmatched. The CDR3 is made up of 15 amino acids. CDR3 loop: CASSVRDRGTGELFF. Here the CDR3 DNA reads TGTGCCAGCAGCGTACGGGACAGGGGTACCGGGGAGCTGTTTTTT. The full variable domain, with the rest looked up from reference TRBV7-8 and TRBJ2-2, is GAGVSQSPRYKVAKRGQDVALRCDPISGHVSLFWYQQALGQGPEFLTYFQNEAQLDKSGLPSDRFFAERPEGSVSTLKIQRTQQEDSAVYLCASSVRDRGTGELFFGEGSRLTVL.

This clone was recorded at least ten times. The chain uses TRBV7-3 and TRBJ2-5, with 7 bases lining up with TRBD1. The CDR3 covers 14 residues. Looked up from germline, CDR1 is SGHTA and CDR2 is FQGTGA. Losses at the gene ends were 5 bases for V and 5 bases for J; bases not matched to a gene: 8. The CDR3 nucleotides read TGTGCCAGCAGCCCACAGGGGAACGCGGAGACCCAGTACTTC. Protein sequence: CASSPQGNAETQYF.

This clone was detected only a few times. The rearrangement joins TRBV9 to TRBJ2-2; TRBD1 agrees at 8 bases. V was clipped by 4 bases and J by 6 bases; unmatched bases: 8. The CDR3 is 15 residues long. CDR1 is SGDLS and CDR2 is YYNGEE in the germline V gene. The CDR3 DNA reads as TGTGCCAGCAGCAAGACAGGGGACATGGCCGGGGAGCTGTTTTTT. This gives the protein CASSKTGDMAGELFF.

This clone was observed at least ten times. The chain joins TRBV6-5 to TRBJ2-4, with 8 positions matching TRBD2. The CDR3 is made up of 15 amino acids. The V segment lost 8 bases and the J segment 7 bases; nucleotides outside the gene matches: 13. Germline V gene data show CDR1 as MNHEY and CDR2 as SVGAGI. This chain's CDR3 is CASASEGTRRNIQYF. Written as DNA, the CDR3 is TGTGCCAGCGCGAGCGAGGGGACTAGGAGGAACATTCAGTACTTC.

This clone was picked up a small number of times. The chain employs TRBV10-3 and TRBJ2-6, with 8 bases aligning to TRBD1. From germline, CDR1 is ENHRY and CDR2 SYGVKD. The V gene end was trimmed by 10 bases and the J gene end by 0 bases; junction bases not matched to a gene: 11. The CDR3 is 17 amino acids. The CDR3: CASTEATGGSGANVLTF. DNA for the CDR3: TGTGCCAGCACTGAAGCTACAGGGGGCTCTGGGGCCAACGTCCTGACTTTC.

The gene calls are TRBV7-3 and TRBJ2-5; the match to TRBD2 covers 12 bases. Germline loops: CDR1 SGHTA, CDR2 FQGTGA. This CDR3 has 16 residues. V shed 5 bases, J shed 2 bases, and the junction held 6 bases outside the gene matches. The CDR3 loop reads CASSPILAGGQETQYF. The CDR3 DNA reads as TGTGCCAGCAGCCCCATTCTAGCGGGAGGGCAAGAGACCCAGTACTTC.

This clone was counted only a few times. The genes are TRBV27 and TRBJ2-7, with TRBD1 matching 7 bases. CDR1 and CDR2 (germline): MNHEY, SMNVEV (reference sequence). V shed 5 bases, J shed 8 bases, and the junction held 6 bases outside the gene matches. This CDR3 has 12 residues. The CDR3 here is CASSVDRVKQYF. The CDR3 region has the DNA TGTGCCAGCAGTGTCGACAGGGTCAAGCAGTACTTC.

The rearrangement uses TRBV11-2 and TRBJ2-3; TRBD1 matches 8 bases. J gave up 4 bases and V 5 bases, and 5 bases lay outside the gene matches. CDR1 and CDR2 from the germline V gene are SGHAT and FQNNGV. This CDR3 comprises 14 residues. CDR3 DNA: TGTGCCAGCAGCCTCGACAGGGGACCAGATACGCAGTATTTT. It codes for CASSLDRGPDTQYF.

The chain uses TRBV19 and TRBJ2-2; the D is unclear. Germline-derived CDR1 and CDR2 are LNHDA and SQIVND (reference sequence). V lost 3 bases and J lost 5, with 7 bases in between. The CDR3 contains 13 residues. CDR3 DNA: TGTGCCAGTAGTATTGGGATGACCGGGGAGCTGTTTTTT. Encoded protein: CASSIGMTGELFF.

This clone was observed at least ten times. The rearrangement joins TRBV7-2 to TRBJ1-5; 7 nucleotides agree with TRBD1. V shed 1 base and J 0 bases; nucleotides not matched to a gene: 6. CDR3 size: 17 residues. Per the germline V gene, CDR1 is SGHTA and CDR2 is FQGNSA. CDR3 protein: CASSLVAGGNSNQPQHF. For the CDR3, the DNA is TGTGCCAGCAGCTTAGTGGCAGGGGGGAATAGCAATCAGCCCCAGCATTTT.

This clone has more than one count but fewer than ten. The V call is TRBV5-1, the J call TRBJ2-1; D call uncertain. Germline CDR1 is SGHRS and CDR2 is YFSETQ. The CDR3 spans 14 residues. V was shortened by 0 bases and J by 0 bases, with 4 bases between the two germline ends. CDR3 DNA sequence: TGCGCCAGCAGCTTGGGTCCCTCCTACAATGAGCAGTTCTTC. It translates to CASSLGPSYNEQFF.

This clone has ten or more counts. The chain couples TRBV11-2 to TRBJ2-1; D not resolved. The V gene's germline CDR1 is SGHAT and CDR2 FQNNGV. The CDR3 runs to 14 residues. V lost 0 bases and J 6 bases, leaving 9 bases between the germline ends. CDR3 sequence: CASSLEPHFNEQFF. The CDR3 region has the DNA TGTGCCAGCAGCTTAGAGCCCCATTTCAATGAGCAGTTCTTC.

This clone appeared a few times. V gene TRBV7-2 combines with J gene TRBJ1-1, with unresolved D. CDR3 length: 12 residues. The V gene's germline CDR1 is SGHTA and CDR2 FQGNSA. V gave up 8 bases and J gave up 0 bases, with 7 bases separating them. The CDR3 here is CASQAMNTEAFF. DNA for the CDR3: TGTGCCAGCCAAGCGATGAACACTGAAGCTTTCTTT.

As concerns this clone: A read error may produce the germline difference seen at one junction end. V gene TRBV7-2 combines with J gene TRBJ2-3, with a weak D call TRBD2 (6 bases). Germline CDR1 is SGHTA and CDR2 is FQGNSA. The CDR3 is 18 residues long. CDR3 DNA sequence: TGTGCCAGCAGCTTACGTATTCCATCTAGAACTAGCACGGATACGCAGTATTTT. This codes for CASSLRIPSRTSTDTQYF.

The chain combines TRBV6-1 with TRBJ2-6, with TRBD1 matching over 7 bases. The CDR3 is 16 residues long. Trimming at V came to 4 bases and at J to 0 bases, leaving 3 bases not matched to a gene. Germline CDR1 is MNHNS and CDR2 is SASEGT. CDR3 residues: CASSGQGHSGANVLTF. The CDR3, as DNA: TGTGCCAGCAGTGGACAGGGACACTCTGGGGCCAACGTCCTGACTTTC.